This record covers a single T cell receptor (beta chain). This table comes from immunoSEQ multiplex PCR, and its TCRdb copy is limited to in-frame clones, with some not included. Of roughly 700,000 clones listed, more than 75% are singletons. These data come from a study of shared T cell receptors in the human thymus. Deletions cut 0 bases from V and 5 bases from J, with 19 bases between. This CDR3 comprises 16 residues. Germline V gene data show CDR1 as GTSNPN and CDR2 as SVGIG (reference sequence). These same records also appear under a second study, on human thymus T cells. In that study: Infants served as donors; they were healthy and Finnish and were having corrective surgery for congenital heart defects. Resections from corrective heart surgery supplied the thymus tissue. Both thymic and peripheral blood repertoires showed apparently biased V and J usage. Related research has reported that thymic repertoires overlap highly among unrelated individuals.

This chain uses TRBV30 with TRBJ1-2, with D possibly matching TRBD1 (6 bases). Source material: thymocytes. The receptor was isolated from a boy in the first two years of life with a congenital heart defect. DNA of the CDR3: TGTGCCTGGAGTGTGGGCCAGACAGGACTGCGGTATGGCTACACCTTC. It codes for CAWSVGQTGLRYGYTF.